Following are 27 T cell receptor beta chains from one sample sequenced in a study of T cells in localized non-small cell lung cancer. The method was immunoSEQ multiplex PCR; TCRdb's version includes in-frame clones alone and lacks a portion of them. The sample shows roughly 40,000 clones, around nine tenths of them seen only once. This specimen consisted of peripheral blood, obtained before any cancer treatment. The receptors here all came from a man aged 18 to 50 with stage I lung adenocarcinoma.

The chain is built from TRBV21-1 and TRBJ2-7; TRBD1 was called by the table and not checked on the DNA. TRBV21-1 is designated a pseudogene. The length of the CDR3 is 13 residues. DNA of the CDR3: TGTGCCAGCAGCGGACAGGGGTGGTACGAGCAGTACTTC. It translates to CASSGQGWYEQYF.

The rearrangement links TRBV4-3 to TRBJ2-1, with 14 bases aligning to TRBD2. The J segment lost 7 bases and the V segment lost 1 base, leaving 6 bases of the junction unmatched. The CDR3 sequence is 17 residues long. Germline values: CDR1 LGHNA, CDR2 YSLEER. CDR3 amino acids: CASSQGGLAGGGNEQFF. CDR3 DNA: TGCGCCAGCAGCCAAGGTGGACTAGCGGGGGGTGGTAATGAGCAGTTCTTC.

The chain is built from TRBV11-3 and TRBJ2-2; a weak D match, TRBD1 (6 bases). Between the trimmed V and J ends, which lost 3 bases and 7 bases, there was a span of 9 bases. This CDR3 comprises 13 residues. Germline V gives CDR1 SGHNT, CDR2 YENEEA. CDR3 region: CASSFEGVGELFF. Written as DNA, the CDR3 is TGTGCCAGCAGCTTCGAGGGGGTCGGGGAGCTGTTTTTT.

V gene TRBV29-1 combines with J gene TRBJ2-7; D is possibly TRBD1 (6 bases). In germline, CDR1 is SQVTM, CDR2 ANQGSEA. CDR3 size: 16 residues. The V gene lost 1 base and the J gene lost 2 bases, with 18 bases spanning the gap. CDR3 bases: TGCAGCGTTGAAGGGGGTAGGGGGAAAGACGCCTACGAGCAGTACTTC. This gives the protein CSVEGGRGKDAYEQYF.

The chain joins TRBV7-3 to TRBJ1-1, with D perhaps TRBD1 (5 bases). Trimming removed 2 bases at V and 3 bases at J, with 10 bases between. Germline CDR1 and CDR2: SGHTA and FQGTGA. CDR3 size: 14 residues. CDR3: CASSLQGGYTEAFF. For the CDR3, the DNA is TGTGCCAGCAGCTTACAGGGAGGTTACACTGAAGCTTTCTTT.

This chain joins TRBV4-3 and TRBJ2-1; the match to TRBD2 covers 8 bases. J gave up 6 bases and V 0 bases, and 4 bases lay outside the gene matches. The CDR3 sequence is 15 residues long. CDR1 and CDR2 (germline): LGHNA, YSLEER. The CDR3 protein is CASSQDRTSFNEQFF. DNA of the CDR3: TGCGCCAGCAGCCAAGACCGGACTAGCTTCAATGAGCAGTTCTTC.

The chain is built from TRBV7-2 and TRBJ2-3; 9 bases agree with TRBD2. V was pared by 7 bases and J by 2 bases, with 10 bases of the junction left unmatched. CDR3 length: 16 residues. CDR1 and CDR2 (germline): SGHTA, FQGNSA. The CDR3: CASTQGTSLLTDTQYF. CDR3 sequence (DNA): TGTGCCAGCACCCAGGGGACTAGCCTTCTCACAGATACGCAGTATTTT.

This rearrangement joins TRBV25-1 to TRBJ2-5, with 8 bases identical to TRBD1. This CDR3 comprises 18 residues. From germline, CDR1 is MGHDK and CDR2 SYGVNS. The V gene end was trimmed by 2 bases and the J gene end by 2 bases; junction bases not matched to a gene: 13. The CDR3: CASSEMSTGGPLQETQYF. In DNA, the CDR3 is TGTGCCAGCAGTGAAATGAGTACAGGGGGTCCCCTACAAGAGACCCAGTACTTC.

This chain joins TRBV7-6 and TRBJ2-7; perhaps TRBD2 as D (6 bases). Germline V lookup: CDR1 SGHVS, CDR2 FNYEAQ. V lost 4 bases to trimming and J lost 5 bases, with 15 bases between them. The CDR3 spans 14 residues. The CDR3 nucleotides are TGTGCCAGCAGCTCCCCGACTAGTTCGAACGAGCAGTACTTC. It translates to CASSSPTSSNEQYF.

The chain joins TRBV14 to TRBJ1-3, with D possibly matching TRBD1 (5 bases). The CDR3 loop spans 15 amino acids. The V end was cut by 1 base, the J end by 1 base, with 8 bases between. Germline values: CDR1 SGHDN, CDR2 FVKESK. The CDR3 reads CASSQGTGSGNTIYF. The CDR3 DNA reads TGTGCCAGCAGCCAAGGCACAGGATCTGGAAACACCATATATTTT.

This clone was detected only once. V is TRBV4-3 and J is TRBJ1-1; D unresolved. The CDR3 spans 14 residues. V gave up 4 bases and J gave up 0 bases, with 9 bases separating them. CDR1 LGHNA and CDR2 YSLEER come from the germline V gene. As DNA, the CDR3 is TGCGCCAGCAGCCCCGGAAGAGTGAACACTGAAGCTTTCTTT. Amino acids: CASSPGRVNTEAFF.

The CDR3 reads CASSREGRGGNQPQHF. Here the CDR3 DNA reads TGTGCCAGTAGTAGAGAGGGTAGGGGGGGCAATCAGCCCCAGCATTTT. The V gene is TRBV19, the J gene TRBJ1-5; D possibly corresponds to TRBD1 (6 bases). V lost 4 bases to trimming and J lost 2 bases, with 15 bases between them. Looked up from germline, CDR1 is LNHDA and CDR2 is SQIVND (reference sequence). The CDR3 loop spans 16 amino acids.

This chain links TRBV18 with TRBJ2-7; TRBD1 agrees at 10 bases. The V segment lost 3 bases and the J segment 4 bases; nucleotides outside the gene matches: 6. In germline, CDR1 is KGHSH, CDR2 LQKENI. The CDR3 extends over 15 amino acids. The CDR3 reads CASSPPRDRGYEQYF. The CDR3 DNA reads as TGTGCCAGCTCACCCCCGAGGGACAGGGGTTACGAGCAGTACTTC.

The gene calls are TRBV9 and TRBJ2-2, with TRBD1 matching over 11 bases. This CDR3 comprises 16 residues. Germline V gene sequence: CDR1 SGDLS, CDR2 YYNGEE. V dropped 5 bases and J dropped 0; count of bases not matched to a gene: 3. In DNA, the CDR3 is TGTGCCAGCAGTTTGGGACAGGGGGCGAACACCGGGGAGCTGTTTTTT. Translated, it gives CASSLGQGANTGELFF.

This chain connects TRBV2 to TRBJ2-5; TRBD1 matches 11 bases. The J segment lost 7 bases and the V segment lost 1 base, leaving 5 bases of the junction unmatched. CDR3 length equals 15 residues. Germline CDR1 SNHLY, CDR2 FYNNEI. The CDR3 sequence: CASSEGTGGRGTQYF. In DNA form, the CDR3 reads TGTGCCAGCAGTGAAGGGACAGGGGGCCGGGGGACCCAGTACTTC. The full variable domain, completed using reference TRBV2 and TRBJ2-5, is EPEVTQTPSHQVTQMGQEVILRCVPISNHLYFYWYRQILGQKVEFLVSFYNNEISEKSEIFDDQFSVERPDGSNFTLKIRSTKLEDSAMYFCASSEGTGGRGTQYFGPGTRLLVL.

This chain uses TRBV6-5 with TRBJ2-5; D unresolved. The CDR3 spans 14 residues. Between the trimmed V and J ends, which lost 4 bases and 5 bases, there was a span of 14 bases. Germline V gives CDR1 MNHEY, CDR2 SVGAGI. The CDR3 spells CASSSSSALETQYF. The CDR3 DNA sequence: TGTGCCAGCAGTTCGTCGTCAGCCTTGGAGACCCAGTACTTC.

V is TRBV6-5 and J is TRBJ1-1; 8 bases fit TRBD1. Germline CDR1 reads MNHEY; CDR2 reads SVGAGI. The CDR3 is 14 amino acids. Trimming at V came to 7 bases and at J to 4 bases, leaving 8 bases not matched to a gene. CDR3 sequence: CASINRGSGTEAFF. The CDR3 DNA reads as TGTGCCAGCATTAACAGGGGGAGTGGCACTGAAGCTTTCTTT.

V usage is TRBV5-4 and J usage is TRBJ2-7; 7 nucleotides align to TRBD1. Germline CDR1 SGHNT, CDR2 YYREEE (reference sequence). J lost 4 bases, V lost 0 bases, and 7 bases had no gene match. The CDR3 has 15 residues. The CDR3 is CASSLEVGQLYEQYF. As DNA, the CDR3 is TGTGCCAGCAGCTTGGAGGTGGGACAGCTATACGAGCAGTACTTC.

The gene calls are TRBV7-3 and TRBJ2-3; 7 bases are a match to TRBD2. CDR3 length: 15 residues. Germline CDR1 is SGHTA and CDR2 is FQGTGA. The V segment lost 3 bases and the J segment 1 base; nucleotides outside the gene matches: 4. The CDR3 bases are TGTGCCAGCAGCTTCGGGGGGAAGGGCACAGATACGCAGTATTTT. This translates into CASSFGGKGTDTQYF. Full variable domain (rest looked up from reference TRBV7-3 and TRBJ2-3): GAGVSQTPSNKVTEKGKYVELRCDPISGHTALYWYRQSLGQGPEFLIYFQGTGAADDSGLPNDRFFAVRPEGSVSTLKIQRTERGDSAVYLCASSFGGKGTDTQYFGPGTRLTVL.

This clone was recorded a few times. This chain links TRBV27 with TRBJ1-2; 7 bases agree with TRBD1. V lost 6 bases to trimming and J lost 2 bases; unmatched junction nucleotides: 6. The CDR3 sequence is 14 residues long. The V gene's germline CDR1 is MNHEY and CDR2 SMNVEV (reference sequence). CDR3 in amino acids: CASSPIQGNYGYTF. CDR3 nucleotides: TGTGCCAGCAGCCCAATACAGGGGAACTATGGCTACACCTTC.

This clone has just one count. CDR3 nucleotide sequence: TGTGCCAGCAGAAAGGGTGACACCGGGGAGCTGTTTTTT. Translating gives CASRKGDTGELFF. The chain joins TRBV2 to TRBJ2-2; D uncertain. Trimming stripped 6 bases from V and 3 bases from J, with 8 bases between. This CDR3 contains 13 residues. CDR1 and CDR2 (germline): SNHLY, FYNNEI.

DNA of the CDR3: TGTGCCAGCAGCCCCCGCGGAGGGTGGGGGGGAAGTTACAATGAGCAGTTCTTC. Protein sequence: CASSPRGGWGGSYNEQFF. The chain carries TRBV11-3 and TRBJ2-1; 7 bases map to TRBD2. Trimming removed 5 bases from V and 4 bases from J; junction bases left unmatched: 17. The CDR3 totals 18 residues. The V gene's germline CDR1 is SGHNT and CDR2 YENEEA.

This rearrangement joins TRBV2 to TRBJ2-1; TRBD2 matches 8 bases. Germline V lookup: CDR1 SNHLY, CDR2 FYNNEI. J was trimmed by 8 bases and V by 9 bases; bases with no gene match: 15. The CDR3 covers 15 residues. This chain's CDR3 is CARGTTGTSRDEQFF. The CDR3 DNA is TGTGCCAGGGGGACAACCGGGACTAGTAGAGATGAGCAGTTCTTC.

V usage is TRBV14 and J usage is TRBJ2-5; D uncertain. V was trimmed by 3 bases and J by 1 base, leaving 0 bases between them. This CDR3 is built from 11 residues. The V gene's germline CDR1 is SGHDN and CDR2 FVKESK. The CDR3 region is CASSHQETQYF. The CDR3 region has the DNA TGTGCCAGCAGCCACCAAGAGACCCAGTACTTC.

The chain is built from TRBV14 and TRBJ1-1, with D possibly being TRBD1 (6 bases). Trimming cost V 4 bases and J 0 bases, with 18 bases left between them. Germline lookup yields CDR1 SGHDN and CDR2 FVKESK. This CDR3 has 17 amino acids. CDR3 nucleotides: TGTGCCAGCAGCCCTACACACAGGGCGTTCATGAACACTGAAGCTTTCTTT. It codes for CASSPTHRAFMNTEAFF. Together with reference TRBV14 and TRBJ1-1, the CDR3 gives the full variable domain: EAGVTQFPSHSVIEKGQTVTLRCDPISGHDNLYWYRRVMGKEIKFLLHFVKESKQDESGMPNNRFLAERTGGTYSTLKVQPAELEDSGVYFCASSPTHRAFMNTEAFFGQGTRLTVV.

The V gene is TRBV9, the J gene TRBJ2-1; D may be TRBD1 (6 bases). CDR1 and CDR2 (germline): SGDLS, YYNGEE. V gave up 4 bases and J gave up 6 bases, with 14 bases separating them. The CDR3 spans 14 residues. CDR3 in DNA: TGTGCCAGCAGCTCAGGGGTAGTTGGCAATGAGCAGTTCTTC. It codes for CASSSGVVGNEQFF.

V usage is TRBV14 and J usage is TRBJ1-2; weak D call: TRBD1 (6 bases). Germline assignment: CDR1 SGHDN and CDR2 FVKESK. V was pared by 0 bases and J by 8 bases, with 16 bases between. The CDR3 consists of 15 residues. CDR3 in amino acids: CASSQEGGRGKGYTF. The CDR3 coding sequence is TGTGCCAGCAGCCAAGAAGGGGGGAGAGGGAAGGGCTACACCTTC.